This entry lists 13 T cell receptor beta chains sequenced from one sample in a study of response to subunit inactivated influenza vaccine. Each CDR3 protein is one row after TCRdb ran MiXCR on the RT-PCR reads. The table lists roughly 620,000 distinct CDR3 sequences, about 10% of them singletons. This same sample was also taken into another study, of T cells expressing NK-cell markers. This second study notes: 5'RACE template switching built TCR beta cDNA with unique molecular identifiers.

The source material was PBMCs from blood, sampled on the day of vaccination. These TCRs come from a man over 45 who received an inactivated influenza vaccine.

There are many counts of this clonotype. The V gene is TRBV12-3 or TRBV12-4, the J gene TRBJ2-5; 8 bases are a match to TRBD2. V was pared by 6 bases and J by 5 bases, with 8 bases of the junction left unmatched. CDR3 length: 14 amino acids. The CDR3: CASSHGLAGETQYF. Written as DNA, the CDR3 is TGTGCCAGCAGCCATGGACTAGCTGGGGAGACCCAGTACTTC.

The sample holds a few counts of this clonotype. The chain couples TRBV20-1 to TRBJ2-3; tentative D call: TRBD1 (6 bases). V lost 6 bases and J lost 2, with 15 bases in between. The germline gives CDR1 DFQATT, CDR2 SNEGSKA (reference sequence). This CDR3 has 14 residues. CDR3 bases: TGCAGTGCGTCAGAACAGGGAGCCACAGATACGCAGTATTTT. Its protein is CSASEQGATDTQYF.

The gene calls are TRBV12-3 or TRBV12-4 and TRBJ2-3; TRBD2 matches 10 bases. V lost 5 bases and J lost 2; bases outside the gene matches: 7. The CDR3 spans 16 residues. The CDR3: CASSMGGLALTDTQYF. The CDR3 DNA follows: TGTGCCAGCAGTATGGGGGGACTAGCGCTCACAGATACGCAGTATTTT.

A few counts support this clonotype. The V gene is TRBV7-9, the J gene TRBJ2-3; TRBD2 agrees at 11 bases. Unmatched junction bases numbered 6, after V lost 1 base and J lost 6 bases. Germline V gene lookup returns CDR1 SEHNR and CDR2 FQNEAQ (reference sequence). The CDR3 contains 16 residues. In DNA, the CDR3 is TGTGCCAGCAGCTTAGTGTTAGCGGGGGGGCCTGATACGCAGTATTTT. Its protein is CASSLVLAGGPDTQYF.

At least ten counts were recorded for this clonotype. CDR3 nucleotide sequence: TGTGCCAGCAGCTTACTAAAAGTATACACCGGGGAGCTGTTTTTT. Translated, it gives CASSLLKVYTGELFF. This chain links TRBV7-9 with TRBJ2-2, with D uncertain. The V end lost 2 bases, the J end lost 3 bases, and 10 bases lay between the germline ends. In germline, CDR1 is SEHNR, CDR2 FQNEAQ (reference sequence). CDR3 length: 15 residues.

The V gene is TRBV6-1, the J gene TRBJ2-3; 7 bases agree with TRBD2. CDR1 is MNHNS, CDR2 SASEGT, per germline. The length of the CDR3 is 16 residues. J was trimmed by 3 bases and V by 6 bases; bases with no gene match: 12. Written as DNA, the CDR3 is TGTGCCAGCAGGGCCTCGGGCGGGAGTTGGACAGATACGCAGTATTTT. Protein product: CASRASGGSWTDTQYF.

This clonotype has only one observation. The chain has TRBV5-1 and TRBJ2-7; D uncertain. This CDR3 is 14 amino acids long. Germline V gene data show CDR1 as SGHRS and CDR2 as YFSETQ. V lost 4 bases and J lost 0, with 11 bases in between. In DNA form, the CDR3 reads TGCGCCAGCAGCCTGTCCCTTCACTCCTACGAGCAGTACTTC. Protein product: CASSLSLHSYEQYF.

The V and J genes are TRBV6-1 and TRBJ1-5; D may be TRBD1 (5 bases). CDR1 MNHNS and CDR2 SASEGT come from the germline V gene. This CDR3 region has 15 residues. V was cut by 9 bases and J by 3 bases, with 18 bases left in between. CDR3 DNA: TGTGCCAGAACACACATACGGGGCGCCAATCAGCCCCAGCATTTT. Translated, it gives CARTHIRGANQPQHF.

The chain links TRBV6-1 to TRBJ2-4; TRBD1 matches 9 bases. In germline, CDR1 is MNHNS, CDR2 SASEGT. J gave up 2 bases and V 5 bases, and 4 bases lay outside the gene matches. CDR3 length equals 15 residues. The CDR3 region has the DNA TGTGCCAGCAGTCGGGACAGGGCTCCCAAAAACATTCAGTACTTC. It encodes CASSRDRAPKNIQYF.

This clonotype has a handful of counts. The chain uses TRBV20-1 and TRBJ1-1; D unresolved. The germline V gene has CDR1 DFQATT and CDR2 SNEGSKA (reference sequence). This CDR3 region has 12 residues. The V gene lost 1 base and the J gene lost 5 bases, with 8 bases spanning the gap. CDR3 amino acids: CSARVPGTEAFF. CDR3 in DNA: TGCAGTGCTAGAGTCCCAGGAACTGAAGCTTTCTTT.

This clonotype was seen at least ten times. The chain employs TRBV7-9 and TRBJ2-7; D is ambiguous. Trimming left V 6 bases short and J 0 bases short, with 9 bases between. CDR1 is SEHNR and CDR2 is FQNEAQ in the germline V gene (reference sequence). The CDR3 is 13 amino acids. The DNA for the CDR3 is TGTGCCAGCAGTGGACCCTACTCCTACGAGCAGTACTTC. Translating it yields CASSGPYSYEQYF.

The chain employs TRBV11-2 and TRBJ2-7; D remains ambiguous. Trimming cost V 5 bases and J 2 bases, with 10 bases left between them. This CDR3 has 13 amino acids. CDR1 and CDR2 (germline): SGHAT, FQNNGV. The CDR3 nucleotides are TGTGCCAGCAGCGTAGCCAGAACCTACGAGCAGTACTTC. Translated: CASSVARTYEQYF.

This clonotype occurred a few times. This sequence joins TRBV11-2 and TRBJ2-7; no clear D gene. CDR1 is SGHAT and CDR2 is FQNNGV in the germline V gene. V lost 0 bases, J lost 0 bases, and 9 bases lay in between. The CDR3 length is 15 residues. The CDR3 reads CASSLERVSSYEQYF. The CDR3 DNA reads TGTGCCAGCAGCTTAGAGCGCGTCAGCTCCTACGAGCAGTACTTC.